This T cell receptor beta chain emerged from a study of T cell clonotyping in hematopoietic cell transplantation. This clone was seen a handful of times. Antigen unknown. This CDR3 region has 12 residues. CDR1 and CDR2 from the germline V gene are GTSNPN and SVGIG (reference sequence). The V and J ends lost 1 base and 4 bases respectively, with 8 bases between them. Only in-frame clones appear in the TCRdb table, and some are missing; sequencing was by immunoSEQ multiplex PCR. The table has several thousand clones, 26% seen once; the top ten hold approximately 14%. Study findings and constraints: Graft donor and pretransplant recipient Inverse Simpson Index values predicted broader posttransplant TCR diversity. Pathologically expanded recipient clonotypes increased progressively from day 30 to day 180 as diversity fell. Cells were unsorted, so CD4 and CD8 contributions were not separated. At the given depth, recipient repertoires were over 95% de novo clonotypes.

The clonotype comes from a male patient in his 40s who had an allogeneic stem cell transplant from an unrelated donor, so the T cells may come from the graft donor. Some clones in this sample may be carry-over from other donors' samples. The chain combines TRBV30 with TRBJ2-7; D is uncertain. The material was peripheral blood mononuclear cells, obtained 180 days after allogeneic stem cell transplant. CDR3 residues: CAWSGRPYEQYF. DNA for the CDR3: TGTGCCTGGAGTGGCAGGCCTTACGAGCAGTACTTC.